This passage covers 28 T cell receptor beta chains from one sample sequenced in a study of T cells in Graves' hyperthyroidism and ophthalmopathy. Amplification targeted TCR beta CDR3 regions from RNA transcripts. A first-round RT-PCR of the TCR CDR3 used the HTBI primer set. TCRdb analysed the multiplex PCR reads with MiXCR anew, one entry per CDR3 protein. The sample includes roughly 360,000 distinct CDR3 sequences, roughly 14% seen only once; the top ten take around 21%. Material: blood. These receptor sequences come from a man between 25 and 39 years old with Graves' hyperthyroidism that later progressed to Graves' ophthalmopathy.

The table lists this clonotype with a few counts. The chain employs TRBV2 and TRBJ2-6; D gene unclear. Trimming pared 1 base from V and 4 bases from J, leaving 14 bases between. Germline CDR1 is SNHLY and CDR2 is FYNNEI. The CDR3 spans 17 residues. CDR3 sequence: CASSEGAGISGANVLTF. The CDR3 DNA follows: TGTGCCAGCAGTGAAGGTGCTGGGATCTCAGGGGCCAACGTCCTGACTTTC.

This clonotype was detected many times. The chain carries TRBV24-1 and TRBJ1-5; D unclear. Per the germline V gene, CDR1 is KGHDR and CDR2 is SFDVKD. This CDR3 is built from 14 residues. The V end was cut by 5 bases, the J end by 3 bases, with 10 bases between. CDR3 bases: TGTGCCACCAGTGCCGACGGCCACAATCAGCCCCAGCATTTT. Translated: CATSADGHNQPQHF.

The chain couples TRBV5-1 to TRBJ2-1; a possible D gene is TRBD2 (6 bases). Trimming pared 1 base from V and 0 bases from J, leaving 20 bases between. The CDR3 is made up of 19 amino acids. CDR1 is SGHRS and CDR2 is YFSETQ in the germline V gene. CDR3 nucleotide sequence: TGCGCCAGCAGCTTGCCGAGGGACTGGACTGCGGGCTCCTACAATGAGCAGTTCTTC. It codes for CASSLPRDWTAGSYNEQFF.

At least ten counts were recorded for this clonotype. The chain has TRBV28 and TRBJ2-1; 10 bases align to TRBD2. The germline gives CDR1 MDHEN, CDR2 SYDVKM. The V and J ends lost 5 bases and 7 bases, in that order; junction bases with no gene match: 8. The CDR3 covers 15 residues. The CDR3 reads CASSPQRGGGNEQFF. DNA for the CDR3: TGTGCCAGCAGTCCCCAGCGGGGGGGCGGAAATGAGCAGTTCTTC.

Comments on this clonotype: A much larger clone sits a single nucleotide away, making a read error possible. This chain's CDR3 is CASSPGVGRWDEQYF. The CDR3 DNA reads as TGTGCCAGCAGCCCGGGGGTAGGAAGGTGGGACGAGCAGTACTTC. The chain recombines TRBV28 with TRBJ2-7, with D possibly being TRBD2 (6 bases). Germline V gives CDR1 MDHEN, CDR2 SYDVKM. The CDR3 runs 15 residues. V shed 6 bases and J shed 5 bases, with 20 bases lying between them.

There are a few counts of this clonotype. The V gene is TRBV4-1, the J gene TRBJ1-2; D not resolved. The V and J ends lost 0 bases and 5 bases respectively, with 13 bases between them. The CDR3 contains 15 residues. Germline assignment: CDR1 MGHRA and CDR2 YSYEKL. DNA of the CDR3: TGCGCCAGCAGCCAAGATATAATCAAGGTGTATGGCTACACCTTC. This gives the protein CASSQDIIKVYGYTF.

In this sample, this clonotype turned up many times. The V call is TRBV6-6, the J call TRBJ2-3; 10 bases fit TRBD2. In germline, CDR1 is MNHNY, CDR2 SVGAGI (reference sequence). The CDR3 extends over 16 amino acids. V gave up 2 bases and J gave up 8 bases; unmatched junction bases: 10. CDR3 protein: CASSYPDSGGAATQYF. CDR3 sequence (DNA): TGTGCCAGCAGTTACCCCGACAGCGGGGGGGCCGCTACGCAGTATTTT.

This chain links TRBV6-1 with TRBJ1-3; D is undetermined. This CDR3 spans 15 amino acids. Germline CDR1 is MNHNS and CDR2 is SASEGT. V was pared by 7 bases and J by 0 bases, with 13 bases between. CDR3 coding DNA: TGTGCCAGCACCCTCGACGGTAGCTCTGGAAACACCATATATTTT. Protein: CASTLDGSSGNTIYF.

This clonotype was observed many times. The genes are TRBV20-1 and TRBJ1-1; no reliable D call. Germline CDR1 and CDR2: DFQATT and SNEGSKA (reference sequence). V was pared by 0 bases and J by 6 bases, with 8 bases between. The CDR3 spans 12 residues. CDR3 in amino acids: CSARDDGPEAFF. In nucleotides, the CDR3 is TGCAGTGCTAGAGATGACGGTCCTGAAGCTTTCTTT.

In this sample, this clonotype turned up a few times. The rearrangement uses TRBV25-1 and TRBJ1-1; no definite D call. CDR3 length equals 11 residues. V shed 8 bases and J shed 1 base, with 5 bases lying between them. Germline V gene data show CDR1 as MGHDK and CDR2 as SYGVNS. The CDR3 coding sequence is TGTGCCAGCTTCAAGAACACTGAAGCTTTCTTT. It translates to CASFKNTEAFF.

The chain joins TRBV29-1 to TRBJ2-2; D is perhaps TRBD1 or TRBD2 (5 bases each). This CDR3 has 15 residues. V lost 8 bases and J 3 bases, leaving 19 bases between the germline ends. The germline V gene encodes CDR1 SQVTM and CDR2 ANQGSEA. In DNA, the CDR3 is TGCAGCTCGTCCGGGGCCCGAGGGGACACCGGGGAGCTGTTTTTT. It is translated as CSSSGARGDTGELFF.

This rearrangement joins TRBV24-1 to TRBJ2-3, with TRBD1 matching 10 bases. The CDR3 runs to 17 residues. Germline CDR1 and CDR2: KGHDR and SFDVKD. The J segment lost 3 bases and the V segment lost 5 bases, leaving 10 bases of the junction unmatched. The CDR3 nucleotides are TGTGCCACCAGTGTCGGGGGACAGGGGCCGCTTACAGATACGCAGTATTTT. It encodes CATSVGGQGPLTDTQYF.

There are many counts of this clonotype. The V call is TRBV28, the J call TRBJ2-5; D might be TRBD2 (7 bases). The CDR3 is 17 amino acids. The V and J ends lost 4 bases and 5 bases respectively, with 23 bases between them. Germline CDR1 MDHEN, CDR2 SYDVKM. The CDR3 sequence: CASSWGGAIKSWETQYF. The CDR3 nucleotides read TGTGCCAGCAGTTGGGGGGGGGCTATCAAATCATGGGAGACCCAGTACTTC.

This clonotype was recorded many times. The chain employs TRBV12-3 or TRBV12-4 and TRBJ1-2; 7 bases align to TRBD1. The CDR3 consists of 14 residues. Trimming took 3 bases from V and 8 from J; bases not matched to a gene: 9. The DNA of the CDR3 is TGTGCCAGCAGTTTTGGGGACAGCTGGGGCGGCTACACCTTC. Its protein product is CASSFGDSWGGYTF.

This clonotype was picked up a small number of times. The gene calls are TRBV11-3 and TRBJ2-4, with TRBD2 matching 16 bases. The ends lost 4 bases at V and 6 bases at J; junction bases unmatched: 6. The CDR3 covers 17 residues. Germline V gene data show CDR1 as SGHNT and CDR2 as YENEEA. CDR3 sequence reads: CASSSGLAGGPGNIQYF. In nucleotides, the CDR3 is TGTGCCAGCAGCTCGGGACTAGCGGGGGGGCCGGGAAACATTCAGTACTTC. Drawing the rest from reference TRBV11-3 and TRBJ2-4, the complete variable domain is EAGVVQSPRYKIIEKKQPVAFWCNPISGHNTLYWYLQNLGQGPELLIRYENEEAVDDSQLPKDRFSAERLKGVDSTLKIQPAELGDSAVYLCASSSGLAGGPGNIQYFGAGTRLSVL.

On this clonotype itself: It may be a read error: a sequence one base away is much more abundant. In this CDR3 the conserved last residue, phenylalanine or tryptophan, is missing, so a read error is likely. This sequence joins TRBV5-6 and TRBJ2-5; D remains unclear. Looked up from germline, CDR1 is SGHDT and CDR2 is YYEEEE. The V gene lost 4 bases and the J gene lost 7 bases, with 11 bases spanning the gap. This CDR3 spans 12 amino acids. This CDR3 reads CASSPPEGTQYL. CDR3 sequence (DNA): TGTGCCAGCAGCCCTCCGGAAGGGACCCAGTACCTC.

The genes are TRBV3-1 and TRBJ2-2, with 9 bases identical to TRBD1. The junction had 9 bases not matched to a gene; V was cut back by 3 bases and J by 4 bases. The germline gives CDR1 LGHDT, CDR2 YNNKEL (reference sequence). The CDR3 length is 17 residues. The CDR3 reads CASSHNPGTGSTGELFF. DNA of the CDR3: TGTGCCAGCAGCCACAACCCGGGGACAGGGTCCACCGGGGAGCTGTTTTTT.

The table lists this clonotype with a few counts. The genes are TRBV5-1 and TRBJ1-2; the match to TRBD1 covers 7 bases. Germline trimming cut 4 bases from V and 5 bases from J; bases unmatched to any gene: 8. Per germline, CDR1 SGHRS and CDR2 YFSETQ. The CDR3 length is 14 residues. This chain's CDR3 is CASSTGTDLYGYTF. CDR3 DNA sequence: TGCGCCAGCAGCACCGGGACAGACCTTTATGGCTACACCTTC.

J is TRBJ2-3 and V is TRBV29-1, with 7 bases identical to TRBD1. The CDR3 is 17 amino acids. From germline, CDR1 is SQVTM and CDR2 ANQGSEA. The J segment lost 2 bases and the V segment lost 3 bases, leaving 14 bases of the junction unmatched. Here the CDR3 reads CSVEWDSDVTNTDTQYF. CDR3 coding DNA: TGCAGCGTTGAGTGGGACAGCGATGTTACTAACACAGATACGCAGTATTTT.

This clonotype was picked up many times. This chain joins TRBV20-1 and TRBJ1-2, with D unresolved. This CDR3 comprises 13 residues. CDR1 is DFQATT, CDR2 SNEGSKA, per germline (reference sequence). Trimming removed 3 bases at V and 7 bases at J, with 15 bases between. The CDR3 DNA follows: TGCAGTGCTAGCAGTCAGCCCTATTCTGGCTACACCTTC. Amino acids: CSASSQPYSGYTF.

This clonotype came up a few times. In DNA form, the CDR3 reads TGCAGTGCTAACAGGGTAGTGAGCTACACCTTC. Translating gives CSANRVVSYTF. This rearrangement joins TRBV20-1 to TRBJ1-2; D is perhaps TRBD1 (6 bases). Germline V CDR1 and CDR2: DFQATT, SNEGSKA (reference sequence). This CDR3 is 11 amino acids long. V shed 4 bases and J shed 9 bases, with 12 bases lying between them.

The CDR3 DNA reads TGTGCCAGCAACGAACAGGCATACTCTGGAAACACCATATATTTT. Residues: CASNEQAYSGNTIYF. This rearrangement joins TRBV6-1 to TRBJ1-3; tentatively, D is TRBD1 (5 bases). Trimming took off 7 bases at V and 0 bases at J, with 13 bases between the two ends. The CDR3 covers 15 residues. Looked up from germline, CDR1 is MNHNS and CDR2 is SASEGT.

This clonotype has more than one count but fewer than ten. The gene calls are TRBV19 and TRBJ1-5; D possibly corresponds to TRBD1 (6 bases). The CDR3 sequence is 14 residues long. The V and J ends lost 7 bases and 5 bases respectively, with 15 bases between them. Per germline, CDR1 LNHDA and CDR2 SQIVND (reference sequence). CDR3 coding DNA: TGTGCCAGTACCGTAGGGGGAAGGGATCAGCCCCAGCATTTT. Encoded protein: CASTVGGRDQPQHF.

The CDR3 reads CASSLGVFRRVNQETQYF. DNA for the CDR3: TGTGCCAGCAGCTTAGGGGTCTTTCGCAGGGTCAACCAAGAGACCCAGTACTTC. The chain is built from TRBV11-1 and TRBJ2-5; TRBD1 is a possible D gene (5 bases). This CDR3 spans 18 amino acids. Germline V gives CDR1 SGHAT, CDR2 FQDESV (reference sequence). Trimming removed 1 base at V and 0 bases at J, with 18 bases between.

In regard to this clonotype: Just one base apart from a much larger clone, this may be a read error. V and J are TRBV28 and TRBJ1-6; 7 bases align to TRBD1. CDR1 and CDR2 (germline): MDHEN, SYDVKM. V lost 6 bases to trimming and J lost 9 bases; unmatched junction nucleotides: 5. The CDR3 loop spans 13 amino acids. CDR3 DNA: TGTGCCAGCAGGCACAGGGGAGGTTCACCCCTCCACTTT. It is translated as CASRHRGGSPLHF.

Notes on this clonotype: Relative to the germline gene, one junction end is altered; a read error may explain this. The rearrangement joins TRBV2 to TRBJ1-2; TRBD1 aligns across 7 bases. Per germline, CDR1 SNHLY and CDR2 FYNNEI. The CDR3 extends over 14 amino acids. For the CDR3, the DNA is TGTACCAGCAGTGGGACAGCGAGGACCTATGGCTACACCTTC. This sequence encodes CTSSGTARTYGYTF.

In this sample, this clonotype turned up many times. The rearrangement uses TRBV30 and TRBJ1-6, with 7 bases matching TRBD1. Per germline, CDR1 GTSNPN and CDR2 SVGIG (reference sequence). CDR3 length: 13 residues. V shed 1 base, J shed 6 bases, and the junction held 0 bases outside the gene matches. CDR3 region: CAWSGQGNSPLHF. CDR3 nucleotide sequence: TGTGCCTGGAGTGGACAGGGTAATTCACCCCTCCACTTT.

This clonotype was counted at least ten times. This rearrangement joins TRBV12-3 or TRBV12-4 to TRBJ1-5; D is perhaps TRBD1 (5 bases). The V end was cut by 3 bases, the J end by 5 bases, with 8 bases between. CDR3 size: 13 residues. CDR3 bases: TGTGCCAGCAGTTTTAGGGGAGATCAGCCCCAGCATTTT. Translating gives CASSFRGDQPQHF.